Listed below are T cell receptor beta chains from one sample, sequenced in a study of Graves' ophthalmopathy and Graves' hyperthyroidism. TCRdb re-analysed the multiplex PCR reads in MiXCR, keeping a single row per CDR3 protein. Of a few hundred thousand distinct CDR3 sequences in the sample, about a sixth were seen once. Sequenced material: peripheral blood. Receptors originate from a young woman with Graves' ophthalmopathy. Both conserved end residues are part of each CDR3. A D gene is named only where the DNA matches it firmly. Clone size, where shown, is once, few, many, or a class for clones that have expanded.

v_gene	abundance	d_gene	j_gene	CDR3nt	CDR3aa
TRBV12-3/TRBV12-4	many	.	TRBJ1-1	TGTGCCAGCAGTGGGCCTGTTGGGAACACTGAAGCTTTCTTT	CASSGPVGNTEAFF
TRBV7-9	many	.	TRBJ1-1	TGTGCCAGCAGCTTAGAAACCCAGATCGCTAAAGCTTTCTTT	CASSLETQIAKAFF
TRBV3-1	.	.	TRBJ1-3	TGTGCCAGCAGGGGTTGGGGCTACTCTGGAAACACCATATATTTT	CASRGWGYSGNTIYF
TRBV20-1	many	TRBD2	TRBJ2-7	TGCAGTGTACCTAACAAAAAGGGGTCTAGCGGTTACGAGCAGTACTTC	CSVPNKKGSSGYEQYF
TRBV20-1	.	.	TRBJ1-6	TGCAGTGCTAGAGAGGGTTCACCCCTCCACTTT	CSAREGSPLHF
TRBV7-2	many	TRBD1	TRBJ1-2	TGTGCCAGCAGCTTAGGGACCGGGACAGCCTATGGCTACACCTTC	CASSLGTGTAYGYTF
TRBV6-1	many	.	TRBJ2-6	TGTGCCAGCAGGGACGGACCCTCTGGGGCCAACGTCCTGACTTTC	CASRDGPSGANVLTF
TRBV19	many	.	TRBJ1-3	TGTGCCAGTAGTACCCTGGACAGAGTCTCCTCTGGAAACACCATATATTTT	CASSTLDRVSSGNTIYF
TRBV12-3/TRBV12-4	many	TRBD1	TRBJ2-7	TGTGCCAGCAGGCGACCGACGGACAGGGGGGGGTTCGAGCAGTACTTC	CASRRPTDRGGFEQYF
TRBV6-1	many	.	TRBJ1-1	TGTGCCAGCGGGAGAGGTAACACTGAAGCTTTCTTT	CASGRGNTEAFF
TRBV15	.	.	TRBJ2-5	TGTGCCACCAGCAGACCTACAGGGCCCCGAGAGACCCAGTACTTC	CATSRPTGPRETQYF
TRBV7-2	many	.	TRBJ2-7	TGTGCCAGCAGCCAAAGAGGGGGAGACGAGCAGTACTTC	CASSQRGGDEQYF
TRBV12-3/TRBV12-4	.	TRBD2	TRBJ2-7	TGTGCCAGCAGCGAGCAGACTAGCGGGGGGTACGAGCAGTACTTC	CASSEQTSGGYEQYF
TRBV12-3/TRBV12-4	many	.	TRBJ1-5	TGTGCCAGCAGCCACGGAGAGGGATCAAGCCAGCCCCAGCATTTT	CASSHGEGSSQPQHF